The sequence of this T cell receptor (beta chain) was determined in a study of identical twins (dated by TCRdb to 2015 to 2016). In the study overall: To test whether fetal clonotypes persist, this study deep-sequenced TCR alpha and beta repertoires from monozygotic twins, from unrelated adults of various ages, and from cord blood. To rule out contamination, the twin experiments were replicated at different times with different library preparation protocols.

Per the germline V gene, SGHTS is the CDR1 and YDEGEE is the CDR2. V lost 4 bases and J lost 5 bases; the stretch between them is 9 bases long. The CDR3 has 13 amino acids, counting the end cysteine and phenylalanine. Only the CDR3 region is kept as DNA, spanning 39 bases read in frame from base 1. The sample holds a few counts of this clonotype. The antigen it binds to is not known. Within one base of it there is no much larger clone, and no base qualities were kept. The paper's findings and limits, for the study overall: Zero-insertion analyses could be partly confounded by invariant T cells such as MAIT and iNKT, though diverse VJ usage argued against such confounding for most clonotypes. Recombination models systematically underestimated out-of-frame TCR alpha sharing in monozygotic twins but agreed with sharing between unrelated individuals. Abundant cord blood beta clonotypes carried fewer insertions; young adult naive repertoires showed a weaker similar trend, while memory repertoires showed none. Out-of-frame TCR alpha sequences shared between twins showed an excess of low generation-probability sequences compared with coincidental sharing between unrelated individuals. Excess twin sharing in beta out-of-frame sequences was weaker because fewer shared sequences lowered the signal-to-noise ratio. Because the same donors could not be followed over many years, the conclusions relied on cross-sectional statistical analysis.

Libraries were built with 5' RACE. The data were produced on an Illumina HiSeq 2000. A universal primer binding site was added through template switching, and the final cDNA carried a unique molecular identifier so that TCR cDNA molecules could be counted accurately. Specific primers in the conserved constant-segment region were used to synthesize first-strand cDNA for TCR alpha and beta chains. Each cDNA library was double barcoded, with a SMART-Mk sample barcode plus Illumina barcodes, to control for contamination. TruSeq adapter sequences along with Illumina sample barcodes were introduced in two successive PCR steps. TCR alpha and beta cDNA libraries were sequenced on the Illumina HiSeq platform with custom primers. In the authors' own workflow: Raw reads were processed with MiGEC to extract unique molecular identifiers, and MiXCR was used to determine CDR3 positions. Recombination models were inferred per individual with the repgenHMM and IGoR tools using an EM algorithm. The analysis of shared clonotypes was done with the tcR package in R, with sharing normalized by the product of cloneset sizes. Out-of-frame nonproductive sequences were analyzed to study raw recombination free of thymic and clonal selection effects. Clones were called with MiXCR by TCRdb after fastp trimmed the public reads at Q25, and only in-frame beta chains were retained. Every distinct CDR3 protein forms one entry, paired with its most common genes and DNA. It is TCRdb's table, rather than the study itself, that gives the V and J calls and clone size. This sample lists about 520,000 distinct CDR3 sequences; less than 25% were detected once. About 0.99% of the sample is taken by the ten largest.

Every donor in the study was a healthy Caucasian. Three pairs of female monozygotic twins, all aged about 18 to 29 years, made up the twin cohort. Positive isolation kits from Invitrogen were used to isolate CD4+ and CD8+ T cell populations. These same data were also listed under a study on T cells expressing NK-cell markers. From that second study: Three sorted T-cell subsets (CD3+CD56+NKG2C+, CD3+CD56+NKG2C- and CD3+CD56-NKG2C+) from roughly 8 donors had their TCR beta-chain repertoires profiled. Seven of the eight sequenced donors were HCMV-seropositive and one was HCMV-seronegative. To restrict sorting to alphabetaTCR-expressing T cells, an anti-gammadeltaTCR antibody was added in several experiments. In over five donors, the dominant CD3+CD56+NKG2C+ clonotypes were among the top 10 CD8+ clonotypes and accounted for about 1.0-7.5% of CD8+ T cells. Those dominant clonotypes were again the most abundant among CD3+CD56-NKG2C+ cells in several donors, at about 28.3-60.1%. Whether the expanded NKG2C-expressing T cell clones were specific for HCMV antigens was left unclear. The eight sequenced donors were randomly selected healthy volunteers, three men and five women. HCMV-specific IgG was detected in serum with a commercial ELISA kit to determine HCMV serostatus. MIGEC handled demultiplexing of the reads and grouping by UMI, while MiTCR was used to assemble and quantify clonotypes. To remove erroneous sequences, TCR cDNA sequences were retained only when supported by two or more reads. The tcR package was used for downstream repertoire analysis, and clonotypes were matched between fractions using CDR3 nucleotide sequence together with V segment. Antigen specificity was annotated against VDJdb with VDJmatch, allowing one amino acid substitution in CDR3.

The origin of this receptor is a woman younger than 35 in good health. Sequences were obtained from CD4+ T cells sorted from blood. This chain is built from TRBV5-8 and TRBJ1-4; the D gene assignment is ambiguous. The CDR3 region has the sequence CASSRQTNEKLFF. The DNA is TGTGCCAGCAGCCGTCAGACGAATGAAAAACTGTTTTTT.